Shown below are 2 T cell receptor beta chains from a single sample sequenced in a study of CD8 T cells in ankylosing spondylitis. Whole-study results and caveats: A TCR beta motif of eight highly homologous variants appeared characteristic of ankylosing spondylitis blood.

TCRdb ran MiXCR on the 5' RACE reads and lists one entry per CDR3 protein. The table has approximately 520,000 distinct CDR3 sequences, approximately 5.3% seen once. These TCRs are of unknown antigen specificity. The sequencing sample was made of blood, either unsorted or a sorted T cell fraction (not recorded which). The receptors here all came from a male donor with ankylosing spondylitis.

This clonotype has at least ten counts. The gene calls are TRBV11-1 and TRBJ1-1; 8 nucleotides agree with TRBD1. The CDR3 is made up of 14 amino acids. V lost 7 bases to trimming and J lost 0 bases; unmatched junction nucleotides: 4. In germline, CDR1 is SGHAT, CDR2 FQDESV (reference sequence). The chain's CDR3 is CASTVTGVNTEAFF. The CDR3 DNA sequence: TGTGCCAGCACCGTGACAGGGGTGAACACTGAAGCTTTCTTT.

This clonotype was recorded at least ten times. The genes are TRBV5-1 and TRBJ2-1; 9 bases are a match to TRBD1. CDR3 length equals 11 residues. J gave up 15 bases and V 4 bases, and 5 bases lay outside the gene matches. Germline assignment: CDR1 SGHRS and CDR2 YFSETQ. CDR3 DNA: TGCGCCAGCAGCATGGACAGGGGTTGGTTCTTC. It encodes CASSMDRGWFF. Full variable domain (remainder filled in from reference TRBV5-1 and TRBJ2-1): KAGVTQTPRYLIKTRGQQVTLSCSPISGHRSVSWYQQTPGQGLQFLFEYFSETQRNKGNFPGRFSGRQFSNSRSEMNVSTLELGDSALYLCASSMDRGWFFGPGTRLTVL.